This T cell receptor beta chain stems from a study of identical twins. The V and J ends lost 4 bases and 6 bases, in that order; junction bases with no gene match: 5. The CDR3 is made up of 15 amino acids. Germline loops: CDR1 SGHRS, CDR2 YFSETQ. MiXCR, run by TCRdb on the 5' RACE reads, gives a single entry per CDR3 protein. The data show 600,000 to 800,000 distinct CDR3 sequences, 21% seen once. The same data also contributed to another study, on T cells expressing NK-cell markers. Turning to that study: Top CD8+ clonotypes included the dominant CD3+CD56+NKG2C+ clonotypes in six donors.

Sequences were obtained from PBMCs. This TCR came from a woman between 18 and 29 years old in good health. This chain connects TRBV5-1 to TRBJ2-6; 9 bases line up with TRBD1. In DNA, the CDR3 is TGCGCCAGCAGCCCCTGGGACAGGGAGGCCAACGTCCTGACTTTC. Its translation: CASSPWDREANVLTF. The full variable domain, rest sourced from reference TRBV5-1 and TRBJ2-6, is KAGVTQTPRYLIKTRGQQVTLSCSPISGHRSVSWYQQTPGQGLQFLFEYFSETQRNKGNFPGRFSGRQFSNSRSEMNVSTLELGDSALYLCASSPWDREANVLTFGAGSRLTVL.